A selection of T cell receptor beta chains follows, all from one sample in a study of CD8+CD57+ T cells in acquired aplastic anemia. TCRdb redid the calling of the reads with MiXCR, one entry per CDR3 protein. The repertoire includes around 130,000 distinct CDR3 sequences, over 55% of them detected once, and roughly 28% sits in the top ten. The sequenced sample consisted of sorted CD4+, CD8+, or CD8+CD57+ T cells (not recorded which) from PBMCs. The receptors were sampled from a human donor with aplastic anemia. The conserved cysteine and the conserved F or W are not part of the CDR3 here. Fields, in order: clone size, J gene, V gene, CDR3 protein. Clone size is stated in some rows and not others, as once, few, many or a class when expanded.

many | TRBJ2-6 | TRBV7-9 | ASRGVSGANVLT
NA | TRBJ1-6 | TRBV20-1 | SASANDRGARNSPLH
NA | TRBJ2-7 | TRBV10-3 | AISEPDRAYEQY
NA | TRBJ2-1 | TRBV27 | ASSSLLAGDRNEQF
NA | TRBJ2-7 | TRBV5-1 | ASSAGTPLYEQY
NA | TRBJ2-7 | TRBV5-1 | ASSPPGGGIYEQY
NA | TRBJ1-1 | TRBV7-3 | ASSRLRETEAF
few | TRBJ2-5 | TRBV24-1 | ATSDLIGGTQY
many | TRBJ2-5 | TRBV24-1 | ATSDFSTSGWQETQY
NA | TRBJ1-3 | TRBV6-2/TRBV6-3 | ASTRPLASGNTIY
many | TRBJ2-7 | TRBV5-6 | ASSLRGGVYEQY
NA | TRBJ1-3 | TRBV2 | ASSEDRATGNTIY
few | TRBJ1-2 | TRBV28 | ASSLSGADGYT
NA | TRBJ2-7 | TRBV5-1 | ASSLASSLTVLGEQY
NA | TRBJ2-3 | TRBV5-4 | ASSLRFSDTQY
NA | TRBJ1-2 | TRBV7-9 | ASSSLDSYGYT
NA | TRBJ1-1 | TRBV7-9 | ASSQDGRVVTEAF
NA | TRBJ1-6 | TRBV6-4 | ASSARGDNSPLH
NA | TRBJ1-6 | TRBV25-1 | ASSEPGSNSPLH
many | TRBJ2-7 | TRBV7-9 | ASSLSRGQYSYEQY
NA | TRBJ2-2 | TRBV28 | ASSLHGTSANTGELF
many | TRBJ2-5 | TRBV7-8 | ASSLESGGETQY
NA | TRBJ2-7 | TRBV7-9 | ASSFGGASEQH
NA | TRBJ2-3 | TRBV2 | ASRADRGVTQY
few | TRBJ1-5 | TRBV10-2 | ASSELRAPQH
NA | TRBJ2-3 | TRBV25-1 | ASSDPSTYSTDTQY
many | TRBJ1-6 | TRBV5-6 | ASRSDPEGSSPLH
few | TRBJ1-6 | TRBV5-1 | ASSVPLH
once | TRBJ2-3 | TRBV7-2 | ASRLDSTDTQY
once | TRBJ2-3 | TRBV11-1 | ASSRGGAGALTDTQY
NA | TRBJ2-3 | TRBV11-1 | ASSLEDGTRVVY
many | TRBJ1-1 | TRBV5-1 | ASSPTGWTEAF
NA | TRBJ2-1 | TRBV10-3 | AISDLAGGYNEQF
many | TRBJ1-2 | TRBV7-9 | ASSLAQNYGYT
few | TRBJ2-3 | TRBV7-3 | ASNKGRADTQY
many | TRBJ2-5 | TRBV5-1 | ASSLGGFGLEEETQY
many | TRBJ1-6 | TRBV2 | ASSEDSPDAPLH